This T cell receptor beta chain was retrieved from a study of cytomegalovirus exposure and HLA in healthy donors. General study points: CMV antigen specificity was confirmed in vitro for three CMV-associated chains. Donor immune exposure was known only as CMV serostatus. Prior analysis indicated that the majority of TCR beta V segments exhibited productivity approximately 87% or approximately 30% of the time.

60 Vbeta and 13 Jbeta primers were used in PCR. Assay used: immunoSEQ multiplex PCR; TCRdb lists only in-frame clones, some missing. This sample yields roughly 130,000 clones, of which about 76% are seen a single time; about 3% belongs to the top ten. With respect to this clone: The antigen remains undetermined.

The sequencing input was PBMCs. The receptor comes from a female donor in good health and CMV-seronegative.

The CDR3 is CASERPTLGRKRPQHF. The DNA of the CDR3 is TGTGCCAGTGAAAGACCCACTTTGGGCCGCAAAAGGCCCCAGCATTTT. The rearrangement joins TRBV19 to TRBJ1-5; D is uncertain. V dropped 8 bases and J dropped 9 bases, with 26 bases sitting between them. The CDR3 is made up of 16 amino acids. Germline V gives CDR1 LNHDA, CDR2 SQIVND (reference sequence).